This T cell receptor (beta chain) comes out of a study of T cells in tumors after PD-1 blockade (dated by TCRdb to between 2017 and 2020). Notes on the research overall: Exclusion criteria were prior checkpoint blockade, use of systemic immunosuppressants, or recent radiotherapy or other anti-cancer therapy within 4 weeks. Pembrolizumab 200 mg every 3 weeks or cemiplimab 350 mg every 2 weeks was administered to patients. Ongoing daily vismodegib 150 mg was also given to a subset of patients during anti-PD-1 treatment. On average, peripheral blood samples had some 100,000 TCR templates (range roughly 24,000-280,000) and under 40,000 unique clonotypes. Using site-matched tumors from BCC or SCC patients sampled before and after anti-PD-1 therapy, the study carried out paired single-cell RNA and TCR sequencing. To compare blood and tumor clonotypes, bulk TCR sequencing was performed on nine to eleven peripheral blood samples from a few patients. RECIST version 1.1 was the standard used to evaluate clinical response. The paper as a whole reports these results and caveats: Where the novel T cell clones came from was not identified, and possible sources could include lymphoid organs or rare unexpanded clones inside the tumor or in the tumor periphery. Roughly 41% of the TCR clonotypes from tumors also showed up in blood, and some novel exhausted tumor clones were present in pre-treatment blood, which suggests peripheral recruitment.

To note about this clone: Its binding antigen is unknown. No base-level quality is on record; no much larger clone is a single base apart.

The immunoSEQ platform was used to carry out deep TCRbeta sequencing. On the authors' methods: For further analysis, only productive rearrangements were exported from the immunoSEQ Analyzer. T cell phenotypes were assigned to bulk TCRbeta clonotypes by matching the clonotypes to single-cell RNA+TCR-seq clones with the same TCRbeta sequence. Using bulk TCR sequencing data, clone enrichment in tumor was calculated by dividing a clone's tumor frequency by the same clone's PBMC frequency. GLIPH was used to group TCRs into specificity groups, clusters of distinct TCRs likely recognizing common antigens via shared CDR3 motifs. In its TCRdb copy, this immuneACCESS table keeps in-frame sequences only and misses some clones. Where compared with another copy, unresolved V genes explain less than half of these, and the others have no known cause. The V and J calls and clone size were taken over from that table, and D and trimming were inferred from the DNA. This sample is represented by some 47,000 clones; just under 80% of them were singletons. The ten largest make up around 17% of the sample.

The label giving this sample's time point can be read as: before anti-PD-1 therapy. For bulk TCRbeta sequencing, genomic DNA was extracted from tumor biopsies or peripheral blood, and input amounts ranged from roughly 616 ng to 6,004 ng. Every patient had histologically proven advanced or metastatic basal or squamous cell carcinoma and was a poor candidate for surgical resection. The basal cell carcinoma cohort was made up of around eleven patients, and bulk tumor TCR sequencing was performed for seven or eight of these patients. At the junction V is shortened by 2 bases and J by 5 bases; bases outside the gene matches: 8. CDR1 and CDR2, per the germline V gene, are MGHRA and YSYEKL. CDR3 length: 15 amino acids, cysteine to phenylalanine. Kept here is only the CDR3 DNA, which spans 45 bases and is read in frame from base 1.

This receptor was taken from a human donor with basal cell carcinoma. This sample comprised PBMCs, obtained before anti-PD-1 treatment. The chain is made from TRBV4-1 and TRBJ1-2; TRBD1 aligns with 7 central bases. The CDR3 amino acid sequence is: CASSQPGTELYGYTF. In nucleotide form, the sequence is TGCGCCAGCAGCCAACCAGGGACAGAGTTATATGGCTACACCTTC.